The present TCR beta chain was sequenced within a study of beta chain features in type 1 diabetes. Germline loops: CDR1 GTSNPN, CDR2 SVGIG (reference sequence). The CDR3 loop spans 12 amino acids. V was clipped by 3 bases and J by 3 bases, with 9 bases between them. Study-wide results and limits: Shortening that was moderate but significant affected the TCRB CDR3s of Type 1 diabetes patients in all four CD4+ subsets. Resolution of whether HLA type affects TCRB rearrangement was not achieved here. Naive, central memory and regulatory TCRB repertoires appeared more similar among patients than healthy donors.

This clone was detected only a few times. Antigen: not known. Purities in excess of 95% were seen in all sorted populations. Reverse transcribing all isolated RNA meant expressed TCRB transcripts were sequenced. TCRdb's copy holds only in-frame clones and misses some; the assay was immunoSEQ multiplex PCR. This sample yields around 250,000 clones, of which 55% to 70% are seen a single time; approximately 0.05% belongs to the top ten. The chain couples TRBV30 to TRBJ2-7, with D uncertain. This TCR derives from a man younger than 40 in good health. The sequenced material came from naive CD4+ T cells from blood. The CDR3 DNA reads as TGTGCCTGGAGCGACACGGGCTACGAGCAGTACTTC. This sequence encodes CAWSDTGYEQYF.